These 5 T cell receptor beta chains share one sample of origin, sequenced in a study of T cells in Graves' hyperthyroidism and ophthalmopathy. TCR beta CDR3 sequences were amplified from RNA transcripts. With the HTBI primer set, the TCR CDR3 went through a first round of RT-PCR. Using its own MiXCR run on the multiplex PCR reads, TCRdb lists one record per CDR3 protein. Of about 760,000 distinct CDR3 sequences in the sample, just over 35% are singletons; the top ten hold less than 40%. Sequencing was done on a sample of blood. The receptors were gathered from a woman between 35 and 50 years old with Graves' hyperthyroidism.

J is TRBJ2-5 and V is TRBV29-1; possible D gene TRBD2, 7 bases. The V gene's germline CDR1 is SQVTM and CDR2 ANQGSEA. The CDR3 is 13 amino acids. CDR3: CTPEGGFQETQYF. The CDR3 nucleotides are TGCACCCCTGAGGGGGGGTTCCAAGAGACCCAGTACTTC. The variable domain in full, completed from reference TRBV29-1 and TRBJ2-5, reads SAVISQKPSRDICQRGTSLTIQCQVDSQVTMMFWYRQQPGQSLTLIATANQGSEATYESGFVIDKFPISRPNLTFSTLTVSNMSPEDSSIYLCTPEGGFQETQYFGPGTRLLVL.

This clonotype was counted many times. V gene TRBV7-9 combines with J gene TRBJ2-6, with 9 bases aligning to TRBD1. CDR1 is SEHNR and CDR2 is FQNEAQ in the germline V gene (reference sequence). Trimming at V came to 5 bases and at J to 2 bases, leaving 7 bases not matched to a gene. This CDR3 comprises 17 residues. CDR3 DNA: TGTGCCAGCAGCCAAGGGACAGGGTTAACTGGGGCCAACGTCCTGACTTTC. Protein product: CASSQGTGLTGANVLTF.

The rearrangement links TRBV10-3 to TRBJ2-2; D gene unclear. Trimming shortened V by 2 bases and J by 8 bases, and 12 bases separated the two germline ends. In germline, CDR1 is ENHRY, CDR2 SYGVKD. This CDR3 is 14 amino acids long. The CDR3 protein is CAISEKVDEGELFF. CDR3 sequence (DNA): TGTGCCATCAGTGAGAAAGTGGACGAGGGGGAGCTGTTTTTT.

This clonotype was counted once. The V gene is TRBV2, the J gene TRBJ1-2; TRBD1 might be the D (5 bases). Germline lookup yields CDR1 SNHLY and CDR2 FYNNEI. This CDR3 contains 13 residues. V dropped 9 bases and J dropped 6 bases, with 17 bases sitting between them. The CDR3 DNA reads TGTGCCAGTACTGGCGGGGCGTACAATGGCTACACCTTC. Protein product: CASTGGAYNGYTF.

This clonotype was seen repeatedly, ten times or more. The chain recombines TRBV19 with TRBJ2-7; 7 nucleotides line up with TRBD1. The CDR3 extends over 15 amino acids. Germline V gene sequence: CDR1 LNHDA, CDR2 SQIVND (reference sequence). V shed 5 bases and J 0 bases; nucleotides not matched to a gene: 7. CDR3 sequence: CASSPGQASSYEQYF. The CDR3 DNA sequence: TGTGCCAGTAGTCCCGGACAGGCTTCCTCCTACGAGCAGTACTTC.